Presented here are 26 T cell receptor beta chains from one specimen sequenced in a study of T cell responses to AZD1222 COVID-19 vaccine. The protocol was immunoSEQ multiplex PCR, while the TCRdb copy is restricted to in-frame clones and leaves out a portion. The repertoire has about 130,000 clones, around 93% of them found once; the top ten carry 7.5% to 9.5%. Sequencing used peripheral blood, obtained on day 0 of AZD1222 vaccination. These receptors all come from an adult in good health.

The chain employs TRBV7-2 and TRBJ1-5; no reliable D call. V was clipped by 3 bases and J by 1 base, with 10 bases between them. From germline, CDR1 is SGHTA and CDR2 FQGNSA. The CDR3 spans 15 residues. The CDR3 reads CASSLFMQSNQPQHF. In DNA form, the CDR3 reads TGTGCCAGCAGCTTGTTTATGCAGAGCAATCAGCCCCAGCATTTT.

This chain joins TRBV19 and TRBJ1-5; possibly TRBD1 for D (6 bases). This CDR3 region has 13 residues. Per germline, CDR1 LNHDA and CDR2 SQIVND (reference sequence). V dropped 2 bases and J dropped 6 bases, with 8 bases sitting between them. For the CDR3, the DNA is TGTGCCAGTAGTATAAACAGGGTTCAGCCCCAGCATTTT. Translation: CASSINRVQPQHF.

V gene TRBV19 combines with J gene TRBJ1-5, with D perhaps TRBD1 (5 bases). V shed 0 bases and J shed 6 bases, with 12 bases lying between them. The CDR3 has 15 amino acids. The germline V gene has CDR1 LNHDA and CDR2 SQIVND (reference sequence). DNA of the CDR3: TGTGCCAGTAGTATAGAAGCCAGGGTTGGTCAGCCCCAGCATTTT. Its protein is CASSIEARVGQPQHF.

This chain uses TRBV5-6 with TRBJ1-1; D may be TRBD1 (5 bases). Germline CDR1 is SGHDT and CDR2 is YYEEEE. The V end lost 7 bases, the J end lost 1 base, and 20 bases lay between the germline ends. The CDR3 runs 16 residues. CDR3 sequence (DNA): TGTGCCAGCGACTCCTGGGGACCGCCTGAGAACACTGAAGCTTTCTTT. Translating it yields CASDSWGPPENTEAFF.

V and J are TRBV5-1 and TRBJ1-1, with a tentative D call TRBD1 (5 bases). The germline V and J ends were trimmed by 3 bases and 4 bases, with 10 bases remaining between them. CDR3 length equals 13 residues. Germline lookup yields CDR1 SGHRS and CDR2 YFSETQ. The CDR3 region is CASSSSGTTEAFF. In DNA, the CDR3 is TGCGCCAGCAGCTCGTCAGGGACCACTGAAGCTTTCTTT.

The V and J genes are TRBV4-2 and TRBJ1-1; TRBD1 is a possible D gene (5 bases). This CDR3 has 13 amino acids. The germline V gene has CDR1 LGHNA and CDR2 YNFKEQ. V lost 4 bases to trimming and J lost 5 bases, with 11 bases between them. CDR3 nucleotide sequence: TGTGCCAGCAGCCCGGGGGACCTGACTGAAGCTTTCTTT. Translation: CASSPGDLTEAFF.

The CDR3 is CASSNDQGNTIYF. As DNA, the CDR3 is TGTGCCAGTAGTAACGACCAGGGAAACACCATATATTTT. This chain connects TRBV19 to TRBJ1-3; no firm D call. V dropped 4 bases and J dropped 4 bases, with 8 bases sitting between them. Per the germline V gene, CDR1 is LNHDA and CDR2 is SQIVND (reference sequence). The CDR3 length is 13 residues. Complete variable domain (other parts from reference TRBV19 and TRBJ1-3): DGGITQSPKYLFRKEGQNVTLSCEQNLNHDAMYWYRQDPGQGLRLIYYSQIVNDFQKGDIAEGYSVSREKKESFPLTVTSAQKNPTAFYLCASSNDQGNTIYFGEGSWLTVV.

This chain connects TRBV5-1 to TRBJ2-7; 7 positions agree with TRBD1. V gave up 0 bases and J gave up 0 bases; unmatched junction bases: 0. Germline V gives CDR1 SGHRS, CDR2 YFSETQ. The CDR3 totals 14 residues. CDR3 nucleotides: TGCGCCAGCAGCTTGGCAGGGGGCTCCTACGAGCAGTACTTC. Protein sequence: CASSLAGGSYEQYF.

The CDR3 reads CASSHLGRFEAFF. DNA for the CDR3: TGTGCCAGCAGCCACTTGGGGCGGTTTGAAGCTTTCTTT. The chain combines TRBV3-1 (or the pseudogene TRBV3-2) with TRBJ1-1; D is perhaps TRBD1 (5 bases). CDR3 size: 13 residues. Germline V CDR1 and CDR2: LGHDT, YNNKEL (reference sequence). With 3 bases removed from V and 7 bases from J, the gap between germline ends came to 12 bases.

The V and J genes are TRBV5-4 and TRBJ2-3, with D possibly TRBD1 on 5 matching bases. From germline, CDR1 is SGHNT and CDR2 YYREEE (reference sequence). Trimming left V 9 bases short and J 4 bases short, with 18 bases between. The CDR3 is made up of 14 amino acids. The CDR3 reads CATRLPSRADTQYF. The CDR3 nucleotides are TGTGCCACCCGACTCCCCTCCAGGGCAGATACGCAGTATTTT.

As DNA, the CDR3 is TGTGCCACCAATTTACAAGACACTGAAGCTTTCTTT. This encodes CATNLQDTEAFF. The rearrangement uses TRBV28 and TRBJ1-1; no clear D gene. In germline, CDR1 is MDHEN, CDR2 SYDVKM. V was shortened by 10 bases and J by 3 bases, with 12 bases between the two germline ends. This CDR3 is built from 12 residues.

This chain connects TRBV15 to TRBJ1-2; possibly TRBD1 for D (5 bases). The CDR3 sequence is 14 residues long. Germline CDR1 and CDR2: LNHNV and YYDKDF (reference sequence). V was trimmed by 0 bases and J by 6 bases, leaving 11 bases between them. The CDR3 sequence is CATSRDRRGDGYTF. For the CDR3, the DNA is TGTGCCACCAGCAGAGATCGGAGGGGAGATGGCTACACCTTC.

CDR3 DNA: TGTGCCAGTAGTATGCCCTATAATGAAAAACTGTTTTTT. Residues: CASSMPYNEKLFF. The chain employs TRBV19 and TRBJ1-4; D is uncertain. V shed 3 bases and J shed 4 bases, with 6 bases lying between them. Per germline, CDR1 LNHDA and CDR2 SQIVND (reference sequence). The CDR3 has 13 amino acids.

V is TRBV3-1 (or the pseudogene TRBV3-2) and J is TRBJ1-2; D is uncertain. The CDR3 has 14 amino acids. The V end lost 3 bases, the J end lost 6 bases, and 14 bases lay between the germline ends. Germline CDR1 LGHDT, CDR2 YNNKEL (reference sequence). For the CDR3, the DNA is TGTGCCAGCAGCCATGAGAGGGCAGCTGATGGCTACACCTTC. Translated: CASSHERAADGYTF.

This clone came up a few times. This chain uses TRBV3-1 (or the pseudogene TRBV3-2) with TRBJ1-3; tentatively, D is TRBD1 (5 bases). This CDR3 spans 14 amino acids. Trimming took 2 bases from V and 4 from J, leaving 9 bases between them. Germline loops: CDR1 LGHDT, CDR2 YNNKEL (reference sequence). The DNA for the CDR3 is TGTGCCAGCAGCCAATCAGGGTCAGGAAACACCATATATTTT. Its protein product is CASSQSGSGNTIYF.

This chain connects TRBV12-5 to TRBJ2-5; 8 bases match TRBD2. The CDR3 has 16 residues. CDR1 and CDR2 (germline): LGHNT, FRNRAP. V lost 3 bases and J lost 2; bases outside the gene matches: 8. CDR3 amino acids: CASGFGGGTLQETQYF. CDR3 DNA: TGTGCTAGTGGTTTCGGCGGGGGGACCCTACAAGAGACCCAGTACTTC.

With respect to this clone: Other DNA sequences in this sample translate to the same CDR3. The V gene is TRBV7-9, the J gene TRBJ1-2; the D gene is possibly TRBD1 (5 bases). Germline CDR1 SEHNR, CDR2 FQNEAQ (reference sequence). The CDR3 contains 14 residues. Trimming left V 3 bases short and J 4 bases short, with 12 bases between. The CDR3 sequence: CASSLGQGPYGYTF. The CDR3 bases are TGTGCCAGCAGCTTGGGGCAGGGTCCCTATGGCTACACCTTC.

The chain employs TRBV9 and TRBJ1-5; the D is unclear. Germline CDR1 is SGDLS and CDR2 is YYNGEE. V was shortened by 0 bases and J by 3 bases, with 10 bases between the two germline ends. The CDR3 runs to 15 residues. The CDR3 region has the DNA TGTGCCAGCAGCGTAGACAGTGCCCCCAATCAGCCCCAGCATTTT. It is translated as CASSVDSAPNQPQHF.

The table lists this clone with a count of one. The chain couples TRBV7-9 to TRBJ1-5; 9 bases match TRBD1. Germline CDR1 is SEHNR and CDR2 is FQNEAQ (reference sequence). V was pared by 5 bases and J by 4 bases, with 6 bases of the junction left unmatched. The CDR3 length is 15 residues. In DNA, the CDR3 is TGTGCCAGCAGCGCCGGACAGGGGTTAAATCAGCCCCAGCATTTT. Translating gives CASSAGQGLNQPQHF.

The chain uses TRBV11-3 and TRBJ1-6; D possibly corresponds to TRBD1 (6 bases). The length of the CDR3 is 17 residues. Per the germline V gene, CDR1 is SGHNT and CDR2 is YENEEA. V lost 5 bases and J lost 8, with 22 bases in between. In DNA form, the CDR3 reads TGTGCCAGCAGCCTGGGTGGGGGCGCGATCGTCCATTCACCCCTCCACTTT. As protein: CASSLGGGAIVHSPLHF.

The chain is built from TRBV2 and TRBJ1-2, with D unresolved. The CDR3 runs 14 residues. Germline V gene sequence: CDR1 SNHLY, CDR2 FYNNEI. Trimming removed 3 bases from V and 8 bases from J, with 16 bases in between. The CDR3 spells CASSEAYLSGGYTF. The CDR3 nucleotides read TGTGCCAGCAGTGAGGCGTACCTCAGCGGCGGCTACACCTTC.

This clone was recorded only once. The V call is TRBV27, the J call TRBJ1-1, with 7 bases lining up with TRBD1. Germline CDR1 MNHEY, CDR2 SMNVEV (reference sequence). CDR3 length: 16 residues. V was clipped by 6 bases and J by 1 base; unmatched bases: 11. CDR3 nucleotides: TGTGCCAGCAGACCTCTAACAGGGGCCCAGAACACTGAAGCTTTCTTT. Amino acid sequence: CASRPLTGAQNTEAFF.

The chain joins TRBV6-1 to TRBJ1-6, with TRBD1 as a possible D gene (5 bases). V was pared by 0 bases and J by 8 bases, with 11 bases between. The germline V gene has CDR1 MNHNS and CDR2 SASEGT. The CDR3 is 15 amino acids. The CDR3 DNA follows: TGTGCCAGCAGTGAAGCCGGGGGGTGGGATTCACCCCTCCACTTT. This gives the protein CASSEAGGWDSPLHF.

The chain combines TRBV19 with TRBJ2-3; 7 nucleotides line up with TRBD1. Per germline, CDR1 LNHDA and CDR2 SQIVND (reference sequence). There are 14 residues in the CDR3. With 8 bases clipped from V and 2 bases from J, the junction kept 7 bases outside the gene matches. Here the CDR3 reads CASGWDSSTDTQYF. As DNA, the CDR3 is TGTGCCAGTGGGTGGGACAGCTCCACAGATACGCAGTATTTT. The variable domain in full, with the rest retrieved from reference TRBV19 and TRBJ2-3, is DGGITQSPKYLFRKEGQNVTLSCEQNLNHDAMYWYRQDPGQGLRLIYYSQIVNDFQKGDIAEGYSVSREKKESFPLTVTSAQKNPTAFYLCASGWDSSTDTQYFGPGTRLTVL.

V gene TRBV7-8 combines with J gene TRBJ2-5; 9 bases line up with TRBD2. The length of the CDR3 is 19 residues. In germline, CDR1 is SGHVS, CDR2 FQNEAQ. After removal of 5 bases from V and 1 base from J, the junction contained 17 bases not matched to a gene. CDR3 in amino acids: CASSLGLAKVRASQETQYF. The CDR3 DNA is TGTGCCAGCAGCCTTGGACTAGCGAAAGTAAGGGCCTCCCAAGAGACCCAGTACTTC.

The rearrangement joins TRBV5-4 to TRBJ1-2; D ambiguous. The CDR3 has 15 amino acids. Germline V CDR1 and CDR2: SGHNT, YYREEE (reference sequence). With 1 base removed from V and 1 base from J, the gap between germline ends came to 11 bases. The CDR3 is CASSLSQTLNYGYTF. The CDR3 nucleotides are TGTGCCAGCAGCTTGAGCCAGACCCTTAACTATGGCTACACCTTC.